The text below deals with one T cell receptor beta chain. Its antigen is unknown. This sample stems from a study of TIL therapy for anti-PD-1-resistant metastatic lung cancer. Study context: A few tumors were EGFR-mutant and two were ALK-rearranged.

The libraries were made with immunoSEQ v3. Libraries were prepared by immunoSEQ multiplex PCR; TCRdb keeps only in-frame clonotypes and omits some of them. The table includes around 100,000 clones, 50% to 70% detected once. Germline CDR1 and CDR2: SGDLS and YYNGEE. The CDR3 has 15 amino acids. Deletions cut 0 bases from V and 5 bases from J, with 15 bases between. Study-wide results and limits: TIL cultures after expansion showed higher clonality and lower diversity than baseline tumor (median about 5.6% vs 31%). Many TIL product clones were absent from baseline tumor, suggesting clonal contraction.

Specified time point: pre-treatment sample, taken before nivolumab and TIL therapy. Tumor tissue came from excised metastases, mostly pleural nodules or supraclavicular lymph nodes. Tumor harvest preceded PD-1/PD-L1 blockade, followed by nivolumab treatment. The receptor's source is a person between 25 and 80 years old with non-small cell lung cancer. The specimen was tumor tissue, collected at baseline. V and J are TRBV9 and TRBJ2-7, with D perhaps matching TRBD2 (5 bases). The CDR3 nucleotides read TGTGCCAGCAGCGTAGGAGGAGGATCAATGGACGAGCAGTACTTC. This codes for CASSVGGGSMDEQYF.